This T cell receptor beta chain is from a study of blood T cell repertoires in COVID-19. About the study: Researchers got acute and convalescent COVID-19 samples from the United States, Italy and Spain. In each case, the material was cDNA or gDNA derived from T cells, B-cell-depleted T cells, or PBMCs.

Per the original data handling: Nucleated cell number was recorded as an estimate derived from reference gene primer amplification. Repertoires were generated with immunoSEQ multiplex PCR, while TCRdb's copy carries only in-frame clones and drops some. D and trimming were read from the DNA, whereas the V and J calls and clone size are those reported in that table. Found here are 85,000 to 90,000 clones, 75% to 90% of them singletons; the top ten hold 0.95% to 1.5%. Trimming at V came to 1 base and at J to 2 bases, leaving 9 bases not matched to a gene. CDR3 length: 17 residues. The germline V gene has CDR1 SGHRS and CDR2 YFSETQ. This clone was seen once.

The J gene is TRBJ2-7, the V gene TRBV5-1; 10 bases align to TRBD2. The source of this sequence is a man older than 75 with active or convalescent COVID-19. The sample taken for sequencing was peripheral blood. The CDR3 DNA is TGCGCCAGCAGCTTGAGGGAAACTAGCGGGACGCCCTACGAGCAGTACTTC. Residues: CASSLRETSGTPYEQYF.